A single sample gave rise to the 27 T cell receptor beta chains below, sequenced in a study of shared clonotypes between healthy human individuals. Using immunoSEQ multiplex PCR, the repertoire was profiled, and TCRdb retains in-frame clones only, with some absent. The sample holds millions of clones, 90% to 95% seen once. Input material: naive CD4+ T cells from PBMCs. As to subset: CD45RA+ positively selected. Every receptor here comes from a man between 18 and 35 years old in good health. Some clones in this sample may be carry-over from other donors' samples.

The J gene is TRBJ1-1, the V gene TRBV11-2; D possibly corresponds to TRBD1 (5 bases). This CDR3 is 12 amino acids long. Germline V gene data show CDR1 as SGHAT and CDR2 as FQNNGV. Trimming took off 4 bases at V and 6 bases at J, with 9 bases between the two ends. CDR3 amino acids: CASSSGRAEAFF. CDR3 coding DNA: TGTGCCAGCAGCTCAGGGAGGGCTGAAGCTTTCTTT.

Comment on this clone: This sample includes further DNA sequences coding for the same CDR3. J is TRBJ2-3 and V is TRBV6-1; D remains unclear. V was cut by 6 bases and J by 0 bases, with 13 bases left in between. Germline V lookup: CDR1 MNHNS, CDR2 SASEGT. This CDR3 comprises 15 residues. CDR3 in DNA: TGTGCCAGCAGCCCCCAAAGATATAGCACAGATACGCAGTATTTT. Its translation: CASSPQRYSTDTQYF.

This sequence joins TRBV7-9 and TRBJ2-1; perhaps TRBD2 as D (7 bases). The CDR3 is 15 residues long. CDR1 is SEHNR and CDR2 is FQNEAQ in the germline V gene (reference sequence). The ends were cut back, 5 bases at V and 9 bases at J, with 20 bases in the middle. This chain's CDR3 is CASSPGLVIQGEQFF. CDR3 DNA sequence: TGTGCCAGCAGCCCCGGACTAGTTATACAGGGTGAGCAGTTCTTC. The full variable domain, with the rest looked up from reference TRBV7-9 and TRBJ2-1, is DTGVSQNPRHKITKRGQNVTFRCDPISEHNRLYWYRQTLGQGPEFLTYFQNEAQLEKSRLLSDRFSAERPKGSFSTLEIQRTEQGDSAMYLCASSPGLVIQGEQFFGPGTRLTVL.

This chain connects TRBV18 to TRBJ2-7, with D perhaps matching TRBD2 (6 bases). The germline V gene encodes CDR1 KGHSH and CDR2 LQKENI. The CDR3 runs to 13 residues. Trimming removed 3 bases at V and 4 bases at J, with 10 bases between. The CDR3 coding sequence is TGTGCCAGCTCACCCGACGGGGGTTACGAGCAGTACTTC. This gives the protein CASSPDGGYEQYF.

The V and J genes are TRBV6-5 and TRBJ2-7, with D possibly matching TRBD2 (7 bases). This CDR3 is built from 16 residues. Germline-derived CDR1 and CDR2 are MNHEY and SVGAGI. V was clipped by 3 bases and J by 2 bases, with 17 bases between them. CDR3 nucleotides: TGTGCCAGCAGTTATATCACGGGGGGCCTCGCCTACGAGCAGTACTTC. This translates into CASSYITGGLAYEQYF.

This clone occurred once. The chain recombines TRBV7-2 with TRBJ2-1; 7 positions match TRBD2. CDR3 length equals 16 residues. V shed 5 bases and J 4 bases; nucleotides not matched to a gene: 11. Germline loops: CDR1 SGHTA, CDR2 FQGNSA. As DNA, the CDR3 is TGTGCCAGCAGCCCATCGGGCGGGAGCCAATACAATGAGCAGTTCTTC. Its protein is CASSPSGGSQYNEQFF.

For this clone: The junction does not match germline at one end; this may be a read error. The chain is built from TRBV6-1 and TRBJ1-5, with D possibly matching TRBD1 (6 bases). The CDR3 sequence is 16 residues long. Germline CDR1 is MNHNS and CDR2 is SASEGT. The DNA for the CDR3 is TGTGCCAGCAGTGAAAGGGGGGCCCGTAGTAATCGGCCCCAGCATTTT. As protein: CASSERGARSNRPQHF.

The sample holds a few counts of this clone. The rearrangement links TRBV5-1 to TRBJ1-1; unclear D gene. CDR1 and CDR2 (germline): SGHRS, YFSETQ. The CDR3 sequence is 14 residues long. V was cut by 0 bases and J by 6 bases, with 12 bases left in between. The CDR3 nucleotides are TGCGCCAGCAGCTTGGCCGCGGTTCCTCCTGAAGCTTTCTTT. This sequence encodes CASSLAAVPPEAFF.

The sample holds one count of this clone. The chain uses TRBV29-1 and TRBJ2-7, with 10 bases lining up with TRBD1. J gave up 4 bases and V 3 bases, and 6 bases lay outside the gene matches. Germline CDR1 is SQVTM and CDR2 is ANQGSEA. The CDR3 spans 14 residues. The CDR3 bases are TGCAGCGTTGACAGAATGGGACAGGGGTACGAGCAGTACTTC. It translates to CSVDRMGQGYEQYF.

The chain combines TRBV28 with TRBJ2-7, with TRBD1 matching 7 bases. Germline values: CDR1 MDHEN, CDR2 SYDVKM. The CDR3 is made up of 13 amino acids. Trimming removed 4 bases from V and 3 bases from J; junction bases left unmatched: 3. The CDR3 sequence: CASSWGQNYEQYF. For the CDR3, the DNA is TGTGCCAGCAGTTGGGGACAGAACTACGAGCAGTACTTC.

The chain uses TRBV2 and TRBJ1-2; D gene ambiguous. CDR3 size: 15 residues. The V gene lost 3 bases and the J gene lost 5 bases, with 16 bases spanning the gap. The germline V gene encodes CDR1 SNHLY and CDR2 FYNNEI. In DNA form, the CDR3 reads TGTGCCAGCAGTGATCCGGGAAGCCTGGGTTATGGCTACACCTTC. The encoded protein is CASSDPGSLGYGYTF.

The chain joins TRBV5-4 to TRBJ1-2; D call uncertain. The CDR3 runs 14 residues. With 0 bases removed from V and 0 bases from J, the gap between germline ends came to 6 bases. CDR1 and CDR2 from the germline V gene are SGHNT and YYREEE (reference sequence). The CDR3 nucleotides read TGTGCCAGCAGCTTGGTCGGAGCTAACTATGGCTACACCTTC. This sequence encodes CASSLVGANYGYTF.

V is TRBV5-8 and J is TRBJ1-5, with TRBD1 as a possible D gene (5 bases). The CDR3 sequence is 15 residues long. The V gene's germline CDR1 is SGHTS and CDR2 YDEGEE. Trimming removed 4 bases at V and 10 bases at J, with 21 bases between. The CDR3 bases are TGTGCCAGCAGCCCGGGGGGTTCCGGTGGAACCCCCCAGCATTTT. Its protein product is CASSPGGSGGTPQHF.

This clone was seen a few times. The chain joins TRBV28 to TRBJ2-5; 8 nucleotides align to TRBD1. Germline-derived CDR1 and CDR2 are MDHEN and SYDVKM. The trim removed 1 base at V and 2 bases at J, leaving 6 bases unmatched. The length of the CDR3 is 16 residues. Here the CDR3 reads CASSLYRGSPQETQYF. The CDR3 DNA reads TGTGCCAGCAGTTTATACAGGGGGTCACCACAAGAGACCCAGTACTTC. Together with reference TRBV28 and TRBJ2-5, the CDR3 gives the full variable domain: DVKVTQSSRYLVKRTGEKVFLECVQDMDHENMFWYRQDPGLGLRLIYFSYDVKMKEKGDIPEGYSVSREKKERFSLILESASTNQTSMYLCASSLYRGSPQETQYFGPGTRLLVL.

The chain has TRBV5-4 and TRBJ2-2; weak D call: TRBD1 (5 bases). The V gene lost 3 bases and the J gene lost 5 bases, with 11 bases spanning the gap. Germline lookup yields CDR1 SGHNT and CDR2 YYREEE (reference sequence). CDR3 length equals 14 residues. The DNA for the CDR3 is TGTGCCAGCAGCTCGACAGCAGGGACCGGGGAGCTGTTTTTT. Its translation: CASSSTAGTGELFF.

The chain combines TRBV7-2 with TRBJ2-1; 10 positions match TRBD2. Germline V gene data show CDR1 as SGHTA and CDR2 as FQGNSA. Unmatched junction bases numbered 6, after V lost 0 bases and J lost 7 bases. The CDR3 totals 16 residues. The CDR3 sequence: CASSLASSGRRNEQFF. In DNA form, the CDR3 reads TGTGCCAGCAGCTTAGCTTCTAGCGGGAGAAGGAATGAGCAGTTCTTC. The full variable domain, with the rest looked up from reference TRBV7-2 and TRBJ2-1, is GAGVSQSPSNKVTEKGKDVELRCDPISGHTALYWYRQSLGQGLEFLIYFQGNSAPDKSGLPSDRFSAERTGGSVSTLTIQRTQQEDSAVYLCASSLASSGRRNEQFFGPGTRLTVL.

Details on this clone: This specimen includes other DNA sequences encoding the same CDR3. This chain connects TRBV11-3 to TRBJ2-3, with a weak D call TRBD1 (6 bases). Trimming took off 6 bases at V and 0 bases at J, with 10 bases between the two ends. The length of the CDR3 is 14 residues. Germline V gene lookup returns CDR1 SGHNT and CDR2 YENEEA. The DNA of the CDR3 is TGTGCCAGCAGGCTAGGGGGTAGCACAGATACGCAGTATTTT. This sequence encodes CASRLGGSTDTQYF.

Worth noting for this clone: Within the sample, other DNA sequences also encode this same CDR3. The chain is built from TRBV30 and TRBJ1-1; D call uncertain. With 0 bases removed from V and 5 bases from J, the gap between germline ends came to 7 bases. The CDR3 spans 12 residues. Germline values: CDR1 GTSNPN, CDR2 SVGIG (reference sequence). CDR3: CAWSVRVTEAFF. CDR3 DNA: TGTGCCTGGAGTGTTAGGGTAACTGAAGCTTTCTTT.

The chain recombines TRBV7-3 with TRBJ1-6; D uncertain. Looked up from germline, CDR1 is SGHTA and CDR2 is FQGTGA. This CDR3 is 13 amino acids long. Trimming took 5 bases from V and 10 from J, leaving 12 bases between them. This chain's CDR3 is CASSGAPGSPLHF. The CDR3 bases are TGTGCCAGCAGCGGAGCGCCGGGATCACCCCTCCACTTT. The full variable domain, in which reference TRBV7-3 and TRBJ1-6 provide the parts outside the CDR3, is GAGVSQTPSNKVTEKGKYVELRCDPISGHTALYWYRQSLGQGPEFLIYFQGTGAADDSGLPNDRFFAVRPEGSVSTLKIQRTERGDSAVYLCASSGAPGSPLHFGNGTRLTVT.

The V gene is TRBV11-3, the J gene TRBJ2-1; TRBD2 might be the D (6 bases). CDR3 length: 17 residues. Per germline, CDR1 SGHNT and CDR2 YENEEA. Trimming cost V 0 bases and J 4 bases, with 16 bases left between them. CDR3 in DNA: TGTGCCAGCAGCTTAGATCAGGCAGGAGGGAAATACAATGAGCAGTTCTTC. Translation: CASSLDQAGGKYNEQFF.

The V call is TRBV18, the J call TRBJ2-2; weak D call: TRBD2 (5 bases). Trimming shortened V by 3 bases and J by 0 bases, and 11 bases separated the two germline ends. Per the germline V gene, CDR1 is KGHSH and CDR2 is LQKENI. This CDR3 contains 16 residues. CDR3: CASSPEVISNTGELFF. CDR3 in DNA: TGTGCCAGCTCACCGGAGGTCATCTCGAACACCGGGGAGCTGTTTTTT.

The genes are TRBV6-6 and TRBJ2-7; TRBD1 or TRBD2 may be the D gene (7 bases each). CDR3 length: 11 residues. V was clipped by 10 bases and J by 6 bases, with 13 bases between them. Germline CDR1 is MNHNY and CDR2 is SVGAGI (reference sequence). The CDR3 region has the DNA TGTGCCACCTCAGGGGGGGGCGAGCAGTACTTC. Translated, it gives CATSGGGEQYF.

This chain uses TRBV7-2 with TRBJ2-3, with D maybe TRBD2 (5 bases). The CDR3 totals 16 residues. Germline lookup yields CDR1 SGHTA and CDR2 FQGNSA. V was trimmed by 5 bases and J by 0 bases, leaving 15 bases between them. CDR3 protein: CASSPGREWSTDTQYF. The CDR3 region has the DNA TGTGCCAGCAGCCCTGGTAGGGAGTGGAGCACAGATACGCAGTATTTT.

V and J are TRBV19 and TRBJ1-3; no clear D gene. The CDR3 runs to 14 residues. CDR1 and CDR2 from the germline V gene are LNHDA and SQIVND (reference sequence). V was pared by 3 bases and J by 1 base, with 7 bases between. CDR3 residues: CASSISESGNTIYF. The DNA for the CDR3 is TGTGCCAGTAGTATCTCCGAATCTGGAAACACCATATATTTT.

V and J are TRBV5-1 and TRBJ1-1; 9 bases are a match to TRBD1. Losses at the gene ends were 0 bases for V and 6 bases for J; bases not matched to a gene: 6. This CDR3 comprises 15 residues. Germline CDR1 reads SGHRS; CDR2 reads YFSETQ. The CDR3, as DNA: TGCGCCAGCAGCTTGGCGGGACAGGGATACTCTGAAGCTTTCTTT. It specifies CASSLAGQGYSEAFF.

This chain uses TRBV28 with TRBJ2-7, with 10 bases aligning to TRBD2. CDR1 is MDHEN, CDR2 SYDVKM, per germline. The ends lost 8 bases at V and 2 bases at J; junction bases unmatched: 6. The CDR3 is made up of 14 amino acids. The CDR3 coding sequence is TGTGCCAGCGTCACTAGCGGGACAGCCTACGAGCAGTACTTC. Protein product: CASVTSGTAYEQYF.

A remark on this clone: This sample includes further DNA sequences coding for the same CDR3. The chain has TRBV7-3 and TRBJ2-5; possibly TRBD1 for D (6 bases). Trimming cost V 5 bases and J 5 bases, with 12 bases left between them. Germline V gene data show CDR1 as SGHTA and CDR2 as FQGTGA. The CDR3 contains 13 residues. The CDR3 sequence: CASSPGARETQYF. The CDR3 nucleotides read TGTGCCAGCAGCCCAGGGGCGCGCGAGACCCAGTACTTC.